This T cell receptor (beta chain) was retrieved from a study of blood T cell repertoires in COVID-19. About the research overall: The samples span acute and convalescent COVID-19 from the United States, Italy and Spain. In each case, the material was cDNA or gDNA derived from T cells, B-cell-depleted T cells, or PBMCs.

This CDR3 comprises 16 residues. The junction had 7 bases not matched to a gene; V was cut back by 3 bases and J by 3 bases. CDR1 and CDR2 from the germline V gene are LGHNA and YNFKEQ. Original handling: Researchers report that nucleated cell counts were estimated from reference gene primer amplification. Using immunoSEQ multiplex PCR, the repertoire was profiled, and TCRdb retains in-frame clones only, with some absent. That table gives V, J and clone size, and the DNA gave D and trimming. Here the sample spans some 49,000 clones, roughly 90% being singletons. The rearrangement uses TRBV4-2 and TRBJ1-5; 8 bases match TRBD1. Sequencing input: peripheral blood. The origin of this receptor is a man between 65 and 85 years old with active COVID-19. Here the CDR3 reads CASSQGDRQNNQPQHF. CDR3 bases: TGTGCCAGCAGCCAGGGGGACAGGCAGAACAATCAGCCCCAGCATTTT.